This TCR beta chain was identified during a study of blood T cells in healthy people across ages (dated by TCRdb to between 2015 and 2016). About the investigation overall: In model experiments, template switching captured roughly one uniquely barcoded TCR beta cDNA molecule for every two T cells. The study measured age-related changes in TCR beta repertoire diversity using deep sequencing normalized with unique cDNA molecular identifiers. Donors were grouped into four age groups: young (average roughly 15 years), middle-aged (39), aged (about 60) and long-lived (roughly 80). To avoid experimental bias, donors of different ages were distributed randomly across sequencing lanes. Using the same blood draw, the study looked at two additional independent replicas of 1 million unique cDNA reads for two donors, one aged 18 to 30 and the other aged 80 or older. The paper's findings and limits, for the study overall: Since profiling was done on bulk unsorted PBMCs, naive and antigen-experienced compartments could not be conclusively compared. The percentage of naive T cells measured by flow cytometry correlated strongly with observed TCR beta diversity. Observed TCR beta diversity per million T cells fell roughly linearly with age, and a significant reduction was already apparent by age around 44. Compared with the aged group, the long-lived group had more naive CD4+ T cells, fewer expanded clones and increased TCR diversity, suggesting age selection. Donor CMV infection status was unknown, potentially confounding age-related changes in expanded clonotypes. Estimates of total diversity from one million sequenced T cells were regarded as lower bounds and underestimates.

V is cut by 7 bases and J by 7 bases, and the space between the germline ends is 19 bases. Based on the germline V gene (reference sequence), the CDR1 and CDR2 sequences are LNHNV and YYDKDF. The CDR3 measures 14 amino acids from cysteine to phenylalanine. Only the CDR3 DNA stays, 42 bases, in frame from base 1. Receptors were amplified or captured by 5' RACE. Data came from an Illumina HiSeq 2500. A second PCR of 7 to 11 cycles was performed with a sample-barcoded 5' primer and a J-beta primer mix. A template-switch 5' adaptor carrying 12 random nucleotides introduced a unique molecular identifier onto each TCR beta cDNA molecule. Each sample yielded at least 2.5 million CDR3-containing paired-end reads. The Mint cDNA synthesis kit, primed by a TRBC-specific oligonucleotide, was used to synthesize first-strand cDNA from all RNA. All cDNA was treated with uracil-DNA glycosylase and then went through a first 18-cycle PCR with the universal primers M1SS and BC2_uni_R. As for the original processing: Each sample was normalized by randomly selecting 1 million high-quality reads, each carrying a distinct molecular identifier. Reads sharing molecular identifiers were discarded rather than binned into consensus sequences. MiTCR, set to a Q25 quality threshold and the strictest error-elimination algorithm, was used for CDR3 identification, clonotype clustering and error correction. Lower-bound total TCR beta diversity was estimated with a nonparametric unseen species model using Euler transformation. Clones were called with MiXCR by TCRdb after fastp trimmed the public reads at Q25, and only in-frame beta chains were retained. When rows share a CDR3 protein, they turn into one entry using the most common DNA and genes. TCRdb, not the original authors, processed these V and J calls. In all, the sample holds fewer than 900,000 distinct CDR3 sequences, and roughly 35% of those were seen once. Approximately 12% of the sample rests with the top ten.

Systemically healthy Caucasian individuals from Russia, around 38 in total and aged roughly 6 to 100 years, were included as donors. Approximately 11 milliliters of peripheral blood were drawn from each donor into EDTA-treated Vacutainer tubes. Ficoll-Paque density-gradient centrifugation was used to isolate PBMCs, with at least 6.5 million obtained per sample. Trizol reagent was used to extract total RNA from the PBMCs, yielding at least 6 micrograms per sample. For every donor, flow cytometry on a PBMC aliquot measured the percentage of naive CD45RAhigh/CD27high T cells. Turning to this clonotype: Its antigen is still unknown. One base away there is no much larger clone; base qualities are not given.

In this chain, TRBV15 is recombined with TRBJ1-1; the D gene lacks a confident call. Sequencing was performed on blood. This clonotype originated in a man between 18 and 29 years old in good health. CDR3 sequence: CATKVQYDYDEAFF. The bases are TGTGCCACCAAGGTACAGTATGATTATGATGAAGCTTTCTTT.